This T cell receptor (beta chain) comes out of a study of T cell responses to AZD1222 COVID-19 vaccine. This CDR3 comprises 14 residues. From germline, CDR1 is KGHSH and CDR2 LQKENI. V gave up 3 bases and J gave up 4 bases, with 11 bases separating them. Assay: immunoSEQ multiplex PCR; the TCRdb copy retains only in-frame clones and omits some. The repertoire holds tens of thousands of clones, with around 88% as singletons. This chain connects TRBV18 to TRBJ2-3; tentatively, D is TRBD1 (6 bases). The clonotype was recovered from an adult in good health. The specimen was peripheral blood, collected on day 0 of AZD1222 vaccination. CDR3 in DNA: TGTGCCAGCTCACCGTCTTACAGGGCAGATACGCAGTATTTT. This gives the protein CASSPSYRADTQYF.